This T cell receptor beta chain was captured by sequencing in a study of OX40 agonist ivuxolimab in advanced cancers. As for the study in general: The group had a mean age of about 60 years, ranged from roughly 23 to 90, and was less than 85% male. Three patients, one with hepatocellular carcinoma and two with cutaneous melanoma, responded partially. Whole-study findings and limits: Some of the nonresponding patients also showed low levels of normalized T-cell clonal expansion.

Per germline, CDR1 SNHLY and CDR2 FYNNEI. J lost 3 bases, V lost 9 bases, and 11 bases had no gene match. CDR3 length: 15 residues. At baseline, cycle 4 day 1, and cycle 7 day 1, blood was sampled. This table comes from immunoSEQ multiplex PCR, and its TCRdb copy is limited to in-frame clones, with some not included. Found here are about 62,000 clones, approximately 85% of them singletons; the top ten hold 0.95% to 1.1%. On this clone itself: Its antigen is as yet unknown.

The sequence came from an adult with an advanced solid tumor such as melanoma, head and neck, liver or kidney cancer. The chain couples TRBV2 to TRBJ2-3; 8 bases map to TRBD1. This specimen consisted of CD4+ or CD8+ T cells sorted from blood, obtained in a trial of the OX40 agonist ivuxolimab. The chain's CDR3 is CASRTGTGVTDTQYF. CDR3 coding DNA: TGTGCCAGTCGGACAGGGACGGGGGTAACAGATACGCAGTATTTT.